Listed below are T cell receptor beta chains from one sample, sequenced in a study of identical twins. TCRdb fed the 5' RACE reads into MiXCR, producing one record per CDR3 protein. The sample shows hundreds of thousands of distinct CDR3 sequences, 18% of them seen only once. These data were also filed under a second study, of T cells expressing NK-cell markers.

The specimen was PBMCs. The source of these receptors is a woman younger than 30 in good health. CDR3s include the opening cysteine and the closing phenylalanine or tryptophan. D genes are given only for firm matches. Some rows have no size entry. The others give once, few or many, or a class for an expanded clone.

>few|-|TRBV5-1|TRBJ2-1
CASSLVETGNEQFF
TGCGCCAGCAGCTTGGTCGAAACGGGCAATGAGCAGTTCTTC
>-|-|TRBV3-1|TRBJ2-3
CASCRGEARLSTDTQYF
TGTGCCAGCTGCCGGGGAGAGGCTAGATTGAGCACAGATACGCAGTATTTT
>few|TRBD2|TRBV20-1|TRBJ2-1
CSAPTSGEQFF
TGCAGTGCGCCGACTAGCGGCGAGCAGTTCTTC
>-|-|TRBV2|TRBJ2-1
CASSERSPHGGNEQFF
TGTGCCAGCAGTGAAAGGTCCCCCCACGGCGGCAATGAGCAGTTCTTC
>-|TRBD1|TRBV20-1|TRBJ2-2
CSARVRTGNTGELFF
TGCAGTGCTAGAGTTAGGACAGGGAACACCGGGGAGCTGTTTTTT
>-|-|TRBV5-6|TRBJ1-5
CASSLVGGSGQPQHF
TGTGCCAGCAGCTTGGTCGGGGGTTCGGGACAGCCCCAGCATTTT
>-|-|TRBV12-3/TRBV12-4|TRBJ2-5
CASSLRGASQETQYF
TGTGCCAGCAGTTTAAGGGGGGCCTCCCAAGAGACCCAGTACTTC
>-|-|TRBV15|TRBJ1-1
CATSRGWGAWDTEAFF
TGTGCCACCAGCAGAGGATGGGGTGCCTGGGACACTGAAGCTTTCTTT
>few|-|TRBV20-1|TRBJ2-5
CSARDSGRIKTQYF
TGCAGTGCTAGAGATTCCGGCAGGATTAAGACCCAGTACTTC
>-|-|TRBV6-5|TRBJ1-1
CASSYSTDEMNTEAFF
TGTGCCAGCAGTTACTCGACAGACGAGATGAACACTGAAGCTTTCTTT
>-|TRBD1|TRBV6-5|TRBJ2-7
CASSYRGRRDEQYF
TGTGCCAGCAGTTACAGGGGGCGCCGGGACGAGCAGTACTTC
>few|-|TRBV9|TRBJ2-7
CASSVDETASSYEQYF
TGTGCCAGCAGCGTAGATGAGACGGCTAGCTCCTACGAGCAGTACTTC
>few|-|TRBV5-8|TRBJ2-5
CASSLALQGRVETQYF
TGTGCCAGCAGCTTGGCCTTACAGGGGAGGGTTGAGACCCAGTACTTC
>-|TRBD1|TRBV2|TRBJ2-7
CDSRIRDREIYEQYF
TGTGACAGCAGGATCCGGGACAGGGAAATCTACGAGCAGTACTTC
>few|TRBD1|TRBV6-1|TRBJ2-5
CASRGTGRETQYF
TGTGCCAGCAGAGGGACAGGGAGAGAGACCCAGTACTTC
>-|TRBD1|TRBV6-1|TRBJ2-5
CASSGRQGAQETQYF
TGTGCCAGCAGTGGTCGACAGGGGGCGCAAGAGACCCAGTACTTC
>few|-|TRBV12-3/TRBV12-4|TRBJ1-3
CASSWDTIYF
TGTGCCAGCAGCTGGGACACCATATATTTT
>-|TRBD2|TRBV14|TRBJ2-7
CASSQVHFWREGRDEQYF
TGTGCCAGCAGCCAAGTACATTTTTGGCGGGAGGGCCGAGACGAGCAGTACTTC
>-|-|TRBV11-2|TRBJ2-7
CASSLDRIGYEQYF
TGTGCCAGCAGCTTAGACAGGATTGGTTACGAGCAGTACTTC
>few|TRBD1|TRBV12-3/TRBV12-4|TRBJ2-4
CASSPGTELAKNIQYF
TGTGCCAGCAGTCCCGGGACAGAGTTAGCCAAAAACATTCAGTACTTC
>-|TRBD2|TRBV7-2|TRBJ2-3
CASNQAGGPDTQYF
TGTGCCAGCAATCAAGCGGGAGGCCCAGATACGCAGTATTTT
>once|-|TRBV21-1|TRBJ2-3
CASSKVPRDKRDTQYF
TGTGCCAGCAGCAAAGTCCCTCGGGACAAGAGGGATACGCAGTATTTT
>few|-|TRBV10-1|TRBJ1-1
CASSDRRFIRGAEAFF
TGCGCCAGCAGCGACCGGCGCTTCATCCGAGGCGCTGAAGCTTTCTTT
>-|-|TRBV12-3/TRBV12-4|TRBJ1-4
CASSPADRSGEKLFF
TGTGCCAGCAGTCCCGCGGACAGATCAGGGGAAAAACTGTTTTTT
>few|-|TRBV7-2|TRBJ2-7
CASSSEHRAPPNEQYF
TGTGCCAGCAGCTCCGAACACCGGGCCCCTCCCAACGAGCAGTACTTC
>few|-|TRBV9|TRBJ2-1
CASSVGGQAYNEQFF
TGTGCCAGCAGCGTAGGGGGCCAGGCTTACAATGAGCAGTTCTTC
>-|-|TRBV29-1|TRBJ1-2
CSVVSANYGYTF
TGCAGCGTTGTATCAGCAAACTATGGCTACACCTTC
>-|TRBD2|TRBV7-2|TRBJ2-7
CASSSRTSVYEQYF
TGTGCCAGCAGCTCCCGGACTAGCGTTTACGAGCAGTACTTC
>-|TRBD1|TRBV7-2|TRBJ1-2
CASAQGAYGYTF
TGTGCCAGCGCGCAGGGGGCGTATGGCTACACCTTC
>-|TRBD2|TRBV7-2|TRBJ2-5
CASRGGLAAQETQYF
TGTGCCAGCAGAGGGGGACTAGCGGCCCAAGAGACCCAGTACTTC
>few|-|TRBV12-3/TRBV12-4|TRBJ1-1
CASGTGEAFF
TGTGCCAGCGGAACAGGTGAAGCTTTCTTT
>-|TRBD1|TRBV5-1|TRBJ2-2
CASSQSTGTATGELFF
TGCGCCAGCAGCCAGTCGACAGGGACGGCCACCGGGGAGCTGTTTTTT
>-|-|TRBV29-1|TRBJ2-7
CSVEVGALYEQYF
TGCAGCGTTGAGGTGGGAGCGTTGTACGAGCAGTACTTC
>few|-|TRBV12-3/TRBV12-4|TRBJ1-2
CASSFWGYGYTF
TGTGCCAGCAGTTTTTGGGGATATGGCTACACCTTC
>few|-|TRBV9|TRBJ1-3
CASSGPPANSGNTIYF
TGTGCCAGCAGCGGTCCCCCAGCGAACTCTGGAAACACCATATATTTT
>-|-|TRBV20-1|TRBJ2-1
CSAPDLNSYNEQFF
TGCAGTGCTCCTGACTTAAACTCCTACAATGAGCAGTTCTTC
>few|-|TRBV20-1|TRBJ1-1
CSAKRQDTEAFF
TGCAGTGCTAAGCGACAGGACACTGAAGCTTTCTTT
>-|TRBD2|TRBV7-9|TRBJ2-2
CASSPPTSGANTGELFF
TGTGCCAGCAGCCCGCCTACTAGCGGCGCGAACACCGGGGAGCTGTTTTTT
>few|TRBD1|TRBV7-2|TRBJ2-7
CASSPTGVLYYEQYF
TGTGCCAGCAGCCCCACAGGGGTCCTTTACTACGAGCAGTACTTC
>-|TRBD2|TRBV6-2/TRBV6-3|TRBJ2-2
CATVLAGYNTGELFF
TGTGCCACCGTACTAGCGGGATATAACACCGGGGAGCTGTTTTTT
>few|TRBD2|TRBV3-1|TRBJ2-5
CASSQDWSGSRSAETQYF
TGTGCCAGCAGCCAAGATTGGAGCGGGAGTAGGAGTGCGGAGACCCAGTACTTC
>-|-|TRBV7-9|TRBJ1-1
CASSLAIDEAFF
TGTGCCAGCAGCTTAGCAATCGATGAAGCTTTCTTT
>few|-|TRBV7-6|TRBJ2-3
CASSETTGSTDTQYF
TGTGCCAGCAGCGAAACGACTGGCAGCACAGATACGCAGTATTTT
>-|-|TRBV20-1|TRBJ2-7
CSARNAYEQYF
TGCAGTGCTAGAAATGCCTACGAGCAGTACTTC
>-|-|TRBV5-6|TRBJ2-7
CASSLAWESAYEQYF
TGTGCCAGCAGCTTGGCGTGGGAGTCAGCCTACGAGCAGTACTTC
>few|-|TRBV7-2|TRBJ2-7
CASSLAQTVPTYEQYF
TGTGCCAGCAGCTTAGCGCAGACAGTTCCTACCTACGAGCAGTACTTC
>-|-|TRBV19|TRBJ1-5
CASSETGPQHF
TGTGCCAGTAGTGAGACGGGGCCCCAGCATTTT
>-|TRBD2|TRBV5-4|TRBJ2-1
CASSPTSSGTPEQFF
TGTGCCAGCAGCCCTACGTCTAGCGGCACTCCGGAGCAGTTCTTC
>many|-|TRBV12-3/TRBV12-4|TRBJ1-6
CASRSDRTQLNSPLHF
TGTGCCAGCAGGTCGGACAGAACCCAACTAAATTCACCCCTCCACTTT
>-|TRBD2|TRBV4-3|TRBJ2-3
CASSQIAALREESTDTQYF
TGCGCCAGCAGCCAGATCGCCGCGTTGCGGGAGGAAAGCACAGATACGCAGTATTTT
>once|TRBD2|TRBV7-3|TRBJ2-3
CATSLGTSGGRTDTQYF
TGTGCCACCAGCCTCGGGACTAGCGGGGGCCGGACAGATACGCAGTATTTT
>-|-|TRBV7-9|TRBJ2-6
CASSLSGREQTNVLTF
TGTGCCAGCAGCTTATCGGGCCGAGAGCAAACCAACGTCCTGACTTTC
>few|TRBD2|TRBV11-1|TRBJ2-1
CASSLLIGSGRAFLNEQFF
TGTGCCAGCAGCTTATTAATTGGCAGCGGGAGGGCCTTTTTGAATGAGCAGTTCTTC
>few|-|TRBV4-1|TRBJ2-7
CASSHKHPSSYEQYF
TGCGCCAGCAGCCACAAACACCCGAGCTCCTACGAGCAGTACTTC
>few|-|TRBV6-5|TRBJ2-7
CASSYSKDSDEQYF
TGTGCCAGCAGTTACTCGAAGGATTCGGACGAGCAGTACTTC
>few|-|TRBV20-1|TRBJ2-3
CSARGNSQDTQYF
TGCAGTGCTAGAGGAAACAGTCAGGATACGCAGTATTTT
>-|-|TRBV7-8|TRBJ2-2
CASRPRLDEAGELFF
TGTGCCAGCAGGCCCCGACTAGATGAGGCCGGGGAGCTGTTTTTT